These 15 T cell receptor beta chains share one sample of origin, sequenced in a study of cytomegalovirus exposure and HLA in healthy donors. A multiplex PCR was run with 60 Vbeta primers and 13 Jbeta primers. The data were produced by immunoSEQ multiplex PCR, yet TCRdb's version contains in-frame clones alone and is incomplete. The sample holds approximately 95,000 clones, around 75% seen once. The sample taken for sequencing was PBMCs. The receptors stem from a man aged 18 to 30 in good health and CMV-seropositive.

The genes are TRBV28 and TRBJ1-2; the match to TRBD1 covers 12 bases. The CDR3 is 14 amino acids. Looked up from germline, CDR1 is MDHEN and CDR2 is SYDVKM. Trimming cost V 6 bases and J 13 bases; bases outside gene matches: 12. The CDR3 is CASSPLPGQGAGTF. The CDR3 region has the DNA TGTGCCAGCAGCCCCCTCCCGGGACAGGGGGCTGGCACCTTC.

The V gene is TRBV6-5, the J gene TRBJ2-5, with a weak D call TRBD2 (6 bases). Per the germline V gene, CDR1 is MNHEY and CDR2 is SVGAGI. The V gene lost 6 bases and the J gene lost 4 bases, with 18 bases spanning the gap. CDR3 size: 15 residues. The CDR3: CASSPMGGNRETQYF. For the CDR3, the DNA is TGTGCCAGCAGCCCCATGGGGGGAAATAGAGAGACCCAGTACTTC.

The chain couples TRBV5-4 to TRBJ2-7, with unresolved D. Germline V gives CDR1 SGHNT, CDR2 YYREEE (reference sequence). Trimming took 2 bases from V and 6 from J, leaving 12 bases between them. The CDR3 length is 13 residues. In DNA, the CDR3 is TGTGCCAGCAGCTTCACTAATGTGCGCGAGCAGTACTTC. It translates to CASSFTNVREQYF. Together with reference TRBV5-4 and TRBJ2-7, the CDR3 gives the full variable domain: ETGVTQSPTHLIKTRGQQVTLRCSSQSGHNTVSWYQQALGQGPQFIFQYYREEENGRGNFPPRFSGLQFPNYSSELNVNALELDDSALYLCASSFTNVREQYFGPGTRLTVT.

The rearrangement links TRBV10-2 to TRBJ2-5, with TRBD2 matching 9 bases. Germline CDR1 reads WSHSY; CDR2 reads SAAADI. The CDR3 covers 14 residues. Unmatched junction bases numbered 5, after V lost 6 bases and J lost 3 bases. The CDR3 DNA reads as TGCGCCAGCAGAAGACTAGCGGAGGAAGAGACCCAGTACTTC. Translating gives CASRRLAEEETQYF.

V and J are TRBV5-4 and TRBJ1-2; 8 bases fit TRBD1. With 0 bases clipped from V and 4 bases from J, the junction kept 8 bases outside the gene matches. Germline V gene lookup returns CDR1 SGHNT and CDR2 YYREEE (reference sequence). There are 16 residues in the CDR3. The CDR3 DNA reads TGTGCCAGCAGCTTGGGGAATGGACAGGGAAGCTATGGCTACACCTTC. It codes for CASSLGNGQGSYGYTF.

This clone was counted many times. The CDR3 DNA is TGCGCCAGCAGCCAGAACCCGGGACAGCCTAATGAAAAACTGTTTTTT. As protein: CASSQNPGQPNEKLFF. The chain uses TRBV4-1 and TRBJ1-4; 7 bases line up with TRBD1. CDR1 is MGHRA, CDR2 YSYEKL, per germline. The CDR3 totals 16 residues. V lost 3 bases, J lost 3 bases, and 7 bases stayed unmatched.

This clone was detected only once. The rearrangement uses TRBV29-1 and TRBJ2-3; 7 bases agree with TRBD2. Germline V gene data show CDR1 as SQVTM and CDR2 as ANQGSEA. The J segment lost 0 bases and the V segment lost 7 bases, leaving 7 bases of the junction unmatched. This CDR3 has 14 residues. CDR3 DNA sequence: TGCAGCGCACCGGGAGGCCCCAGCACAGATACGCAGTATTTT. Its protein is CSAPGGPSTDTQYF.

The table lists this clone with a few counts. V gene TRBV10-3 combines with J gene TRBJ1-6, with 10 positions matching TRBD1. This CDR3 has 14 residues. The germline V gene has CDR1 ENHRY and CDR2 SYGVKD. V shed 6 bases and J 9 bases; nucleotides not matched to a gene: 5. CDR3 amino acids: CAIRGTGVGSPLHF. The DNA for the CDR3 is TGTGCCATCAGGGGGACAGGGGTGGGTTCACCCCTCCACTTT.

The V and J genes are TRBV7-9 and TRBJ2-7; TRBD1 aligns across 9 bases. V trimming: 4 bases; J trimming: 1 base; junction bases outside the gene matches: 2. CDR1 and CDR2 (germline): SEHNR, FQNEAQ (reference sequence). This CDR3 is 14 amino acids long. The CDR3 protein is CASSSGTGSYEQYF. Here the CDR3 DNA reads TGTGCCAGCAGCTCCGGGACAGGGTCCTACGAGCAGTACTTC.

V is TRBV6-4 and J is TRBJ2-1, with TRBD2 matching 8 bases. Trimming at V came to 3 bases and at J to 9 bases, leaving 10 bases not matched to a gene. The CDR3 runs to 15 residues. Germline V lookup: CDR1 MRHNA, CDR2 SNTAGT. CDR3 region: CASSEHYGGAFEQFF. The DNA for the CDR3 is TGTGCCAGCAGTGAACACTACGGGGGGGCCTTTGAGCAGTTCTTC.

V gene TRBV5-1 combines with J gene TRBJ2-2; D may be TRBD1 (5 bases). Trimming cost V 0 bases and J 4 bases, with 10 bases left between them. Germline CDR1 reads SGHRS; CDR2 reads YFSETQ. The CDR3 consists of 15 residues. The CDR3 reads CASSLGGQGTGELFF. CDR3 DNA: TGCGCCAGCAGCTTGGGGGGCCAGGGCACCGGGGAGCTGTTTTTT.

This chain links TRBV28 with TRBJ1-4, with 9 bases fitting TRBD1. Trimming cost V 6 bases and J 2 bases; bases outside gene matches: 1. Germline V gene data show CDR1 as MDHEN and CDR2 as SYDVKM. CDR3 length: 14 residues. The CDR3 coding sequence is TGTGCCAGCAGCACAGGGGGCACTAATGAAAAACTGTTTTTT. This sequence encodes CASSTGGTNEKLFF.

The chain carries TRBV15 and TRBJ2-2; the match to TRBD2 covers 13 bases. V lost 3 bases to trimming and J lost 2 bases; unmatched junction nucleotides: 9. Germline V gene lookup returns CDR1 LNHNV and CDR2 YYDKDF (reference sequence). The CDR3 runs to 19 residues. The CDR3 DNA is TGTGCCACCAGCAGGACTGGGACTAGCGGGGTTTTTAACACCGGGGAGCTGTTTTTT. Translation gives CATSRTGTSGVFNTGELFF.

V gene TRBV7-9 combines with J gene TRBJ1-1, with D possibly being TRBD1 (5 bases). V lost 1 base and J lost 6, with 9 bases in between. Germline lookup yields CDR1 SEHNR and CDR2 FQNEAQ (reference sequence). CDR3 size: 13 residues. The CDR3 protein is CASSLERQSEAFF. In DNA form, the CDR3 reads TGTGCCAGCAGCTTAGAGCGACAGTCTGAAGCTTTCTTT.

Notes on this clone: Other nucleotide sequences in the sample specify the same CDR3. The chain carries TRBV6-1 and TRBJ2-3; TRBD2 aligns across 8 bases. Germline loops: CDR1 MNHNS, CDR2 SASEGT. This CDR3 comprises 15 residues. Trimming took 3 bases from V and 0 from J; bases not matched to a gene: 2. The CDR3 region has the DNA TGTGCCAGCAGTGATAGCGGGGTTAGCACAGATACGCAGTATTTT. Translated, it gives CASSDSGVSTDTQYF.